This T cell receptor (beta chain) was retrieved from a study of T cell responses to AZD1222 COVID-19 vaccine. The trim removed 6 bases at V and 9 bases at J, leaving 14 bases unmatched. Germline loops: CDR1 ENHRY, CDR2 SYGVKD. This CDR3 spans 14 amino acids. Study-level results: Females made up more of the donors, who were largely white British, and clonal diversity may have come out too low. Close to half of spike-specific TCRs reportedly recognize unmutated variant regions.

The data were produced by immunoSEQ multiplex PCR, yet TCRdb's version contains in-frame clones alone and is incomplete. The sample yields about 140,000 clones, more than 85% seen once. Points on this clone: Its antigen is currently unknown.

The chain carries TRBV10-3 and TRBJ2-7; 7 nucleotides line up with TRBD1. This receptor was taken from an adult in good health. The sequencing used peripheral blood, collected on day 0 of AZD1222 vaccination. CDR3 sequence (DNA): TGTGCCATCAGCGAAGGACAGGAGCCTACCCCGCAGTACTTC. It specifies CAISEGQEPTPQYF.